This T cell receptor (beta chain) is drawn from a study of T-cell reconstitution after alpha-beta-depleted transplantation in children. General study findings and limits: Several hundred rapidly expanded clones from non-depleted graft cells reportedly supplied alpha-beta T cells about two months post-transplant.

This clonotype appeared many times. The target antigen is unknown. Unique molecular identifiers were incorporated into the prepared TCRbeta library. Each CDR3 protein is one row after TCRdb ran MiXCR on the PCR reads. The sample shows roughly 280,000 distinct CDR3 sequences, around a tenth of them seen only once. V was shortened by 5 bases and J by 0 bases, with 8 bases between the two germline ends. Per the germline V gene, CDR1 is MDHEN and CDR2 is SYDVKM. This CDR3 has 14 amino acids. The material sequenced was peripheral blood, taken 180 days after TCRalphabeta/CD19-depleted stem cell transplant. The source is a male patient between 2 and 15 years old who had a stem cell transplant for chronic granulomatous disease, so the T cells may come from the graft donor. J is TRBJ1-5 and V is TRBV28; TRBD1 might be the D (5 bases). Written as DNA, the CDR3 is TGTGCCAGCAGTGGGGACTTTAGCAATCAGCCCCAGCATTTT. Its protein is CASSGDFSNQPQHF.